These 23 T cell receptor beta chains came from one sample sequenced in a study of blood T cell repertoires in COVID-19. Only in-frame clones appear in the TCRdb table, and some are missing; sequencing was by immunoSEQ multiplex PCR. The profile shows 62,000 or so clones, approximately 86% of them singletons. Sequenced: peripheral blood. The receptors here all came from a woman aged 55-70 years with acute or convalescent COVID-19.

V gene TRBV10-2 combines with J gene TRBJ2-3; D possibly corresponds to TRBD1 (6 bases). The CDR3 runs to 14 residues. V dropped 3 bases and J dropped 6 bases, with 13 bases sitting between them. The germline V gene encodes CDR1 WSHSY and CDR2 SAAADI. The CDR3 nucleotides are TGCGCCAGCAGTGACTCGGACAGACCTGATACGCAGTATTTT. It codes for CASSDSDRPDTQYF.

This chain uses TRBV19 with TRBJ2-5; 7 bases match TRBD2. This CDR3 is built from 16 residues. The J segment lost 4 bases and the V segment lost 3 bases, leaving 11 bases of the junction unmatched. The germline CDR1 and CDR2 sequences are LNHDA and SQIVND (reference sequence). CDR3 sequence (DNA): TGTGCCAGTAGTATTGGGGAGGGGCGCGGGGCAGAGACCCAGTACTTC. Translating it yields CASSIGEGRGAETQYF.

This rearrangement joins TRBV10-1 to TRBJ2-1, with 8 positions matching TRBD2. CDR3 length: 15 residues. Germline CDR1 is WNHNN and CDR2 is SYGVQD (reference sequence). J lost 4 bases, V lost 6 bases, and 8 bases had no gene match. The CDR3 nucleotides read TGCGCCAGCAGCGCGAGCGGGAGAGGGTACAATGAGCAGTTCTTC. It is translated as CASSASGRGYNEQFF.

The chain recombines TRBV5-1 with TRBJ1-2; tentatively, D is TRBD1 (5 bases). Germline V gene sequence: CDR1 SGHRS, CDR2 YFSETQ. Trimming left V 5 bases short and J 4 bases short, with 21 bases between. The CDR3 is made up of 16 amino acids. The CDR3 DNA sequence: TGCGCCAGCAGACTCGATCAGAGTTACAGGAGCTATGGCTACACCTTC. This sequence encodes CASRLDQSYRSYGYTF. Variable domain in full (rest from reference TRBV5-1 and TRBJ1-2): KAGVTQTPRYLIKTRGQQVTLSCSPISGHRSVSWYQQTPGQGLQFLFEYFSETQRNKGNFPGRFSGRQFSNSRSEMNVSTLELGDSALYLCASRLDQSYRSYGYTFGSGTRLTVV.

The chain links TRBV15 to TRBJ1-1; D gene ambiguous. The V and J ends lost 0 bases and 0 bases respectively, with 5 bases between them. CDR1 and CDR2 (germline): LNHNV, YYDKDF (reference sequence). This CDR3 contains 14 residues. CDR3 nucleotide sequence: TGTGCCACCAGCAGAGATTCAGTGAACACTGAAGCTTTCTTT. Amino acid sequence: CATSRDSVNTEAFF.

The chain uses TRBV30 and TRBJ1-2; TRBD1 is a possible D gene (6 bases). CDR1 is GTSNPN and CDR2 is SVGIG in the germline V gene (reference sequence). The V gene lost 3 bases and the J gene lost 3 bases, with 14 bases spanning the gap. This CDR3 has 14 amino acids. This CDR3 reads CAWSFGQSDYGYTF. The CDR3 DNA sequence: TGTGCCTGGAGCTTCGGACAGAGTGACTATGGCTACACCTTC.

The CDR3 region has the DNA TGTGCCAGCAGCGTCCATAGCGGGGTGGGCGACGAGCAGTACTTC. Its translation: CASSVHSGVGDEQYF. The rearrangement links TRBV9 to TRBJ2-7; 8 nucleotides agree with TRBD2. With 2 bases clipped from V and 5 bases from J, the junction kept 9 bases outside the gene matches. Germline CDR1 is SGDLS and CDR2 is YYNGEE. This CDR3 has 15 amino acids.

This chain connects TRBV15 to TRBJ2-2; possibly TRBD1 for D (6 bases). The germline V gene encodes CDR1 LNHNV and CDR2 YYDKDF (reference sequence). The CDR3 covers 15 residues. V lost 7 bases and J lost 5, with 17 bases in between. CDR3 in amino acids: CATTKGTPITGELFF. The CDR3 DNA reads TGTGCCACCACCAAGGGGACACCGATTACCGGGGAGCTGTTTTTT.

The gene calls are TRBV28 and TRBJ1-1; perhaps TRBD1 as D (5 bases). This CDR3 has 15 amino acids. V was trimmed by 2 bases and J by 0 bases, leaving 10 bases between them. Germline CDR1 MDHEN, CDR2 SYDVKM. CDR3 loop: CASSLSGALNTEAFF. The CDR3 DNA follows: TGTGCCAGCAGTTTAAGCGGGGCTCTGAACACTGAAGCTTTCTTT.

The chain combines TRBV29-1 with TRBJ1-5; 8 nucleotides match TRBD1. With 5 bases clipped from V and 3 bases from J, the junction kept 3 bases outside the gene matches. Germline loops: CDR1 SQVTM, CDR2 ANQGSEA. The CDR3 length is 13 residues. The CDR3 sequence: CSVRTGINQPQHF. The CDR3 nucleotides read TGCAGCGTTCGGACAGGGATCAATCAGCCCCAGCATTTT.

This sequence joins TRBV24-1 and TRBJ2-4; a possible D gene is TRBD1 (5 bases). Germline values: CDR1 KGHDR, CDR2 SFDVKD. This CDR3 is 15 amino acids long. Trimming cost V 4 bases and J 7 bases, with 16 bases left between them. The DNA of the CDR3 is TGTGCCACCAGTGACCCCACAGGTACTTCCAACATTCAGTACTTC. This translates into CATSDPTGTSNIQYF.

The rearrangement uses TRBV28 and TRBJ1-6; D may be TRBD1 (5 bases). The germline V gene encodes CDR1 MDHEN and CDR2 SYDVKM. Trimming took 3 bases from V and 7 from J, leaving 10 bases between them. The CDR3 runs 14 residues. The CDR3 DNA sequence: TGTGCCAGCAGTTTTACAGGCGGAAATTCACCCCTCCACTTT. It yields the protein CASSFTGGNSPLHF.

A remark on this clone: Other DNA sequences from this sample encode an identical CDR3 as well. V is TRBV7-9 and J is TRBJ2-2; no clear D. V dropped 5 bases and J dropped 2 bases, with 6 bases sitting between them. The germline V gene has CDR1 SEHNR and CDR2 FQNEAQ (reference sequence). The CDR3 spans 13 residues. CDR3 nucleotide sequence: TGTGCCAGCAGCCTTCTCAACACCGGGGAGCTGTTTTTT. The encoded protein is CASSLLNTGELFF.

In this sample, this clone turned up a few times. The rearrangement links TRBV10-3 to TRBJ1-1, with 9 bases that match TRBD1. The CDR3 runs to 17 residues. Germline V gene sequence: CDR1 ENHRY, CDR2 SYGVKD. The J segment lost 4 bases and the V segment lost 6 bases, leaving 15 bases of the junction unmatched. CDR3 bases: TGTGCCATCAGCTCGACAGGGGGTAAAACCCCGGGCACTGAAGCTTTCTTT. Translated, it gives CAISSTGGKTPGTEAFF.

The chain joins TRBV4-1 to TRBJ1-1, with TRBD1 identical over 8 bases. V dropped 8 bases and J dropped 4; count of bases not matched to a gene: 6. The CDR3 is 13 amino acids. Per germline, CDR1 MGHRA and CDR2 YSYEKL. In nucleotides, the CDR3 is TGCGCCAGCCGGAACAGGGGGGTCACTGAAGCTTTCTTT. The encoded protein is CASRNRGVTEAFF.

The chain carries TRBV7-2 and TRBJ1-4; TRBD1 matches 9 bases. This CDR3 region has 16 residues. V trimming: 5 bases; J trimming: 0 bases; junction bases outside the gene matches: 4. Germline loops: CDR1 SGHTA, CDR2 FQGNSA. CDR3 in amino acids: CASSRTGAATNEKLFF. CDR3 bases: TGTGCCAGCAGCCGGACAGGGGCCGCAACTAATGAAAAACTGTTTTTT. The entire variable domain, with the rest obtained from reference TRBV7-2 and TRBJ1-4, is as follows: GAGVSQSPSNKVTEKGKDVELRCDPISGHTALYWYRQSLGQGLEFLIYFQGNSAPDKSGLPSDRFSAERTGGSVSTLTIQRTQQEDSAVYLCASSRTGAATNEKLFFGSGTQLSVL.

The chain links TRBV4-1 to TRBJ2-1, with 7 bases fitting TRBD2. V shed 8 bases, J shed 9 bases, and the junction held 10 bases outside the gene matches. CDR3 length equals 13 residues. Per the germline V gene, CDR1 is MGHRA and CDR2 is YSYEKL. The CDR3 sequence: CASGRAEGSEQFF. CDR3 nucleotide sequence: TGCGCCAGCGGGAGGGCCGAGGGTAGTGAGCAGTTCTTC.

The J gene is TRBJ1-4, the V gene TRBV2, with D perhaps matching TRBD1 (6 bases). V lost 5 bases and J lost 0, with 10 bases in between. Germline values: CDR1 SNHLY, CDR2 FYNNEI. The CDR3 totals 15 residues. The CDR3 DNA reads TGTGCCAGCAGTAAAAGGACAGCAACTAATGAAAAACTGTTTTTT. Translating it yields CASSKRTATNEKLFF. Filled out from reference TRBV2 and TRBJ1-4, the complete variable domain reads EPEVTQTPSHQVTQMGQEVILRCVPISNHLYFYWYRQILGQKVEFLVSFYNNEISEKSEIFDDQFSVERPDGSNFTLKIRSTKLEDSAMYFCASSKRTATNEKLFFGSGTQLSVL.

The chain has TRBV2 and TRBJ2-1; 9 nucleotides line up with TRBD2. The CDR3 totals 13 residues. Unmatched junction bases numbered 3, after V lost 6 bases and J lost 6 bases. The germline gives CDR1 SNHLY, CDR2 FYNNEI. The DNA for the CDR3 is TGTGCCAGCAGCGTGACTAGCGGCAATGAGCAGTTCTTC. It is translated as CASSVTSGNEQFF.

This clone came up many times. This sequence joins TRBV4-2 and TRBJ2-1; 8 bases align to TRBD1. The CDR3 spans 16 residues. J gave up 8 bases and V 0 bases, and 9 bases lay outside the gene matches. Germline V gives CDR1 LGHNA, CDR2 YNFKEQ. CDR3 bases: TGTGCCAGCAGCCAAGATCTTCCAGGGGGCGTCTATGAGCAGTTCTTC. The encoded protein is CASSQDLPGGVYEQFF.

The chain combines TRBV5-6 with TRBJ1-2; 9 positions match TRBD1. Trimming at V came to 0 bases and at J to 7 bases, leaving 10 bases not matched to a gene. The CDR3 is 16 amino acids. CDR1 is SGHDT, CDR2 YYEEEE, per germline. CDR3 loop: CASSLVGQGRKVGYTF. CDR3 DNA sequence: TGTGCCAGCAGCTTGGTGGGACAGGGTCGGAAGGTTGGCTACACCTTC.

V gene TRBV27 combines with J gene TRBJ1-1; D is ambiguous. The CDR3 consists of 12 residues. The germline V gene encodes CDR1 MNHEY and CDR2 SMNVEV (reference sequence). The V end was cut by 8 bases, the J end by 0 bases, with 7 bases between. The CDR3 bases are TGTGCCAGCGGCTTTTTGAACACTGAAGCTTTCTTT. Amino acids: CASGFLNTEAFF.

J is TRBJ1-5 and V is TRBV6-2 or TRBV6-3, with D possibly being TRBD1 (6 bases). CDR3 length: 17 amino acids. The germline gives CDR1 MNHEY, CDR2 SVGEGT. V was shortened by 2 bases and J by 4 bases, with 18 bases between the two germline ends. CDR3 DNA: TGTGCCAGCAGTTACCCCTTCTCAGGGGCTTCTAATCAGCCCCAGCATTTT. It codes for CASSYPFSGASNQPQHF.